A selection of T cell receptor beta chains follows, all from one sample in a study of cytomegalovirus exposure and HLA in healthy donors. Libraries were prepared by immunoSEQ multiplex PCR; TCRdb keeps only in-frame clonotypes and omits some of them. Of 160,000 or so clones listed, 86% are singletons. Sequencing used PBMCs. The source is a woman aged 18-35 years in good health and CMV-seronegative. Each CDR3 is given with its conserved first and last residue. The order of the fields is clone size, V gene, CDR3 length, J gene, D gene, CDR3 protein, CDR3 DNA. The D gene is left open where the match is weak. A row's size may be missing; if present it is once, few, many or a size class.

clone size: NA; V gene: TRBV7-8; CDR3 length: 17; J gene: TRBJ1-2; D gene: NA; CDR3 protein: CASSLSIPGVKHYGYTF; CDR3 DNA: TGTGCCAGCAGCTTATCTATCCCAGGGGTTAAGCACTATGGCTACACCTTC
clone size: NA; V gene: TRBV27; CDR3 length: 13; J gene: TRBJ2-2; D gene: NA; CDR3 protein: CASSPDFTGELFF; CDR3 DNA: TGTGCCAGCAGTCCAGACTTCACCGGGGAGCTGTTTTTT
clone size: NA; V gene: TRBV10-3; CDR3 length: 13; J gene: TRBJ1-1; D gene: NA; CDR3 protein: CATRPRGLAEAFF; CDR3 DNA: TGTGCCACCAGGCCCAGGGGCTTGGCTGAAGCTTTCTTT
clone size: NA; V gene: TRBV28; CDR3 length: 14; J gene: TRBJ1-5; D gene: NA; CDR3 protein: CASSSVGVGQPQHF; CDR3 DNA: TGTGCCAGCAGCAGTGTCGGGGTTGGTCAGCCCCAGCATTTT
clone size: NA; V gene: TRBV6-6; CDR3 length: 14; J gene: TRBJ1-3; D gene: NA; CDR3 protein: CASIDTGAGNTIYF; CDR3 DNA: TGTGCCAGCATCGATACAGGCGCTGGAAACACCATATATTTT
clone size: NA; V gene: TRBV6-1; CDR3 length: 12; J gene: TRBJ1-1; D gene: NA; CDR3 protein: CASIRVNTEAFF; CDR3 DNA: TGTGCCAGCATTCGGGTGAACACTGAAGCTTTCTTT
clone size: NA; V gene: TRBV5-1; CDR3 length: 15; J gene: TRBJ2-1; D gene: NA; CDR3 protein: CASTTSGQSYNEQFF; CDR3 DNA: TGCGCCAGCACTACCTCGGGACAAAGCTACAATGAGCAGTTCTTC
clone size: NA; V gene: TRBV29-1; CDR3 length: 17; J gene: TRBJ2-2; D gene: TRBD2; CDR3 protein: CSVEIAGHVSFPGELFF; CDR3 DNA: TGCAGCGTGGAGATAGCGGGACACGTTTCATTTCCCGGGGAGCTGTTTTTT
clone size: NA; V gene: TRBV4-1; CDR3 length: 16; J gene: TRBJ2-1; D gene: NA; CDR3 protein: CASSLQALSSYNEQFF; CDR3 DNA: TGCGCCAGCAGCCTACAAGCGCTGAGCTCCTACAATGAGCAGTTCTTC
clone size: NA; V gene: TRBV13; CDR3 length: 15; J gene: TRBJ2-3; D gene: NA; CDR3 protein: CASSFGGDRRSTQYF; CDR3 DNA: TGTGCCAGCAGCTTCGGCGGGGACAGAAGGAGTACGCAGTATTTT
clone size: NA; V gene: TRBV30; CDR3 length: 12; J gene: TRBJ1-1; D gene: NA; CDR3 protein: CAWIGVGTEAFF; CDR3 DNA: TGTGCCTGGATCGGGGTGGGCACTGAAGCTTTCTTT
clone size: NA; V gene: TRBV2; CDR3 length: 15; J gene: TRBJ1-4; D gene: NA; CDR3 protein: CASGGVDSVGEKLFF; CDR3 DNA: TGTGCCAGCGGAGGGGTTGACAGTGTTGGAGAAAAACTGTTTTTT
clone size: NA; V gene: TRBV5-1; CDR3 length: 14; J gene: TRBJ1-4; D gene: NA; CDR3 protein: CASSLWGQGEKLFF; CDR3 DNA: TGCGCCAGCAGCTTATGGGGGCAGGGTGAAAAACTGTTTTTT
clone size: NA; V gene: TRBV21-1; CDR3 length: 17; J gene: TRBJ2-7; D gene: NA; CDR3 protein: CASTSHDEREPPYEQYF; CDR3 DNA: TGTGCCAGCACCTCTCACGACGAGCGGGAGCCTCCTTACGAGCAGTACTTC
clone size: NA; V gene: TRBV27; CDR3 length: 15; J gene: TRBJ2-7; D gene: TRBD2; CDR3 protein: CASGRVGSLSYEQYF; CDR3 DNA: TGTGCCAGCGGGAGGGTCGGGAGCCTCTCCTACGAGCAGTACTTC
clone size: once; V gene: TRBV28; CDR3 length: 16; J gene: TRBJ2-7; D gene: TRBD1; CDR3 protein: CASSLPGTGGSYEQYF; CDR3 DNA: TGTGCCAGCAGCTTACCCGGGACAGGGGGCTCCTACGAGCAGTACTTC
clone size: few; V gene: TRBV6-5; CDR3 length: 15; J gene: TRBJ1-4; D gene: NA; CDR3 protein: CASSYGEVTNEKLFF; CDR3 DNA: TGTGCCAGCAGTTACGGGGAGGTAACTAATGAAAAACTGTTTTTT
clone size: NA; V gene: TRBV7-9; CDR3 length: 14; J gene: TRBJ1-2; D gene: NA; CDR3 protein: CASSLGARPYGYTF; CDR3 DNA: TGTGCCAGCAGCTTAGGGGCAAGACCTTATGGCTACACCTTC
clone size: NA; V gene: TRBV27; CDR3 length: 19; J gene: TRBJ2-7; D gene: TRBD2; CDR3 protein: CASSPLPSGRVGGAYEQYF; CDR3 DNA: TGTGCCAGCAGTCCACTCCCTAGCGGGAGGGTTGGTGGGGCCTACGAGCAGTACTTC
clone size: once; V gene: TRBV5-1; CDR3 length: 15; J gene: TRBJ2-7; D gene: NA; CDR3 protein: CASSLEVGATYEQYF; CDR3 DNA: TGCGCCAGCAGCTTGGAGGTAGGGGCCACCTACGAGCAGTACTTC
clone size: NA; V gene: TRBV9; CDR3 length: 13; J gene: TRBJ2-3; D gene: NA; CDR3 protein: CASSDPTPGTQYF; CDR3 DNA: TGTGCCAGCAGCGACCCCACTCCCGGTACGCAGTATTTT
clone size: NA; V gene: TRBV14; CDR3 length: 15; J gene: TRBJ2-3; D gene: NA; CDR3 protein: CASSQGGASTDTQYF; CDR3 DNA: TGTGCCAGCAGCCAAGGCGGGGCCAGCACAGATACGCAGTATTTT
clone size: NA; V gene: TRBV28; CDR3 length: 15; J gene: TRBJ1-1; D gene: NA; CDR3 protein: CASSFRGLTNTEAFF; CDR3 DNA: TGTGCCAGCAGTTTCAGGGGTCTCACAAACACTGAAGCTTTCTTT
clone size: NA; V gene: TRBV6-4; CDR3 length: 14; J gene: TRBJ1-5; D gene: NA; CDR3 protein: CASSEGAGNQPQHF; CDR3 DNA: TGTGCCAGCAGTGAGGGGGCGGGCAATCAGCCCCAGCATTTT
clone size: NA; V gene: TRBV29-1; CDR3 length: 13; J gene: TRBJ1-5; D gene: NA; CDR3 protein: CSVSRGSNQPQHF; CDR3 DNA: TGCAGCGTTTCCCGGGGGAGTAATCAGCCCCAGCATTTT
clone size: NA; V gene: TRBV7-2; CDR3 length: 15; J gene: TRBJ1-2; D gene: NA; CDR3 protein: CASSLPVPSGGGYTF; CDR3 DNA: TGTGCCAGCAGCTTACCTGTTCCCTCGGGAGGGGGCTACACCTTC
clone size: NA; V gene: TRBV27; CDR3 length: 16; J gene: TRBJ1-5; D gene: TRBD1; CDR3 protein: CASSPYRQGAHQPQHF; CDR3 DNA: TGTGCCAGCAGCCCCTACCGACAGGGGGCCCATCAGCCCCAGCATTTT
clone size: NA; V gene: TRBV27; CDR3 length: 16; J gene: TRBJ1-4; D gene: NA; CDR3 protein: CASSPQGPLVNEKLFF; CDR3 DNA: TGTGCCAGCAGTCCTCAAGGGCCACTAGTTAATGAAAAACTGTTTTTT
clone size: NA; V gene: TRBV12-5; CDR3 length: 18; J gene: TRBJ2-1; D gene: NA; CDR3 protein: CASGSNPRGGLINNEQFF; CDR3 DNA: TGTGCTAGTGGTTCCAACCCTAGGGGGGGCTTAATTAACAATGAGCAGTTCTTC
clone size: NA; V gene: TRBV11-2; CDR3 length: 17; J gene: TRBJ2-3; D gene: TRBD2; CDR3 protein: CASSLIPPGTSPNTQYF; CDR3 DNA: TGTGCCAGCAGCTTAATTCCTCCAGGGACTAGCCCAAATACGCAGTATTTT
clone size: few; V gene: TRBV4-1; CDR3 length: 15; J gene: TRBJ1-3; D gene: NA; CDR3 protein: CASSQFHRVQNTIYF; CDR3 DNA: TGCGCCAGCAGCCAATTCCACCGGGTACAAAACACCATATATTTT